This record covers a single TCR beta chain. The protocol was immunoSEQ multiplex PCR, while the TCRdb copy is restricted to in-frame clones and leaves out a portion. This table has approximately 70,000 clones, around 89% appearing once. The germline V gene has CDR1 MNHNY and CDR2 SVGAGI (reference sequence). Trimming removed 7 bases from V and 3 bases from J, with 13 bases in between. This CDR3 spans 14 amino acids. This sample stems from a study of OX40 agonist ivuxolimab in advanced cancers. Sample: CD4+ or CD8+ T cells sorted from blood, taken in a trial of the OX40 agonist ivuxolimab. V gene TRBV6-6 combines with J gene TRBJ1-5; D perhaps matches TRBD1 (6 bases). The clonotype was recovered from an adult with an advanced solid tumor such as melanoma, head and neck, liver or kidney cancer. The CDR3 reads CASMDRGYNQPQHF. In DNA form, the CDR3 reads TGTGCCAGCATGGACAGAGGATACAATCAGCCCCAGCATTTT.